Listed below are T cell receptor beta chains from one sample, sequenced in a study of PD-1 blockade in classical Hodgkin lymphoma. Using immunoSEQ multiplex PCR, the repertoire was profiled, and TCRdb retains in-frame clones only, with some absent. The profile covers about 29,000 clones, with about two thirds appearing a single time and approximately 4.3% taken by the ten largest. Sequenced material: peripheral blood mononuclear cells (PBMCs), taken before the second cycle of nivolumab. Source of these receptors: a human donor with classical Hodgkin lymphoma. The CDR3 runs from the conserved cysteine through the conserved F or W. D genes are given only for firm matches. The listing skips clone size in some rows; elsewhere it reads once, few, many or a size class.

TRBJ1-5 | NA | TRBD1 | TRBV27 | CASSAAGTGVEQPQHF | TGTGCCAGCAGTGCGGCCGGGACAGGGGTCGAGCAGCCCCAGCATTTT
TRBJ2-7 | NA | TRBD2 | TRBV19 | CASSTAGDEQYF | TGTGCCAGTAGCACCGCGGGGGACGAGCAGTACTTC
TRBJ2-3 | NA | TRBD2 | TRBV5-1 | CASSFRPTGGSTDTQYF | TGCGCCAGCAGCTTCCGACCAACGGGGGGGAGCACAGATACGCAGTATTTT
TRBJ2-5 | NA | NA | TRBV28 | CASSFWIGEQETQYF | TGTGCCAGCAGTTTTTGGATCGGGGAGCAAGAGACCCAGTACTTC
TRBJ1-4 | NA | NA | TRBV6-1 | CASSGNLAGEKLFF | TGTGCCAGCAGTGGAAACCTTGCGGGCGAAAAACTGTTTTTT
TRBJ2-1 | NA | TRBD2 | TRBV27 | CASSLIVSGRRDEQFF | TGTGCCAGCAGTTTAATCGTTAGCGGGAGGAGGGATGAGCAGTTCTTC
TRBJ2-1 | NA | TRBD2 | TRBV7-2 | CASSDLLAGGNEQFF | TGTGCCAGCAGCGATCTACTAGCGGGAGGAAATGAGCAGTTCTTC
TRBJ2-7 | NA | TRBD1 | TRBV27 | CASSPTGQGSYEQYF | TGTGCCAGCAGTCCGACGGGACAGGGGTCCTACGAGCAGTACTTC
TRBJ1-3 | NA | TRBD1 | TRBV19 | CASSIDAGTGGFGNTIYF | TGTGCCAGTAGTATAGACGCCGGGACAGGGGGATTTGGAAACACCATATATTTT
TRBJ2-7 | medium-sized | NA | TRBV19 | CASSTQTLPSYEQYF | TGTGCCAGTAGTACCCAGACCCTTCCCTCCTACGAGCAGTACTTC
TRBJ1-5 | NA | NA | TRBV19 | CASSLIKSIDQPQHF | TGTGCCAGTAGTCTTATCAAGTCTATTGATCAGCCCCAGCATTTT
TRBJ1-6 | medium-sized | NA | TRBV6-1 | CASSEQKGMDSPLHF | TGTGCCAGCAGTGAACAAAAGGGTATGGATTCACCCCTCCACTTT
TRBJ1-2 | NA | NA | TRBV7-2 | CAPGPRVNYGYTF | TGTGCCCCCGGACCCAGGGTAAACTATGGCTACACCTTC
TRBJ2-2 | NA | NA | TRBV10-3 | CAIRDPGTQTELFF | TGTGCCATCAGGGATCCCGGGACTCAAACGGAGCTGTTTTTT
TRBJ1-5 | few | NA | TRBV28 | CASSLPGNQPQHF | TGTGCCAGCAGTTTACCCGGGAATCAGCCCCAGCATTTT
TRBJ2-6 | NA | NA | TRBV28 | CASSFRESGANVLTF | TGTGCCAGCAGTTTCCGCGAGTCTGGGGCCAACGTCCTGACTTTC
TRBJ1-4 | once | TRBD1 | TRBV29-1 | CSFQGAGANEKLFF | TGCAGTTTCCAGGGGGCCGGGGCTAATGAAAAACTGTTTTTT
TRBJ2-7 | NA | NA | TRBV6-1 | CASSEVVWGANYEQYF | TGTGCCAGCAGTGAAGTCGTCTGGGGGGCTAACTACGAGCAGTACTTC
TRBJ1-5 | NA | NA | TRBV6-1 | CASILLDGNQPQHF | TGTGCCAGCATCCTTCTGGATGGCAATCAGCCCCAGCATTTT
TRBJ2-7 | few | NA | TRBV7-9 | CASSLGQGLSYEQYF | TGTGCCAGCAGCTTAGGACAGGGACTCTCCTACGAGCAGTACTTC
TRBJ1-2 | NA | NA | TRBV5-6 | CASSGGGTYGYTF | TGTGCCAGCAGCGGCGGAGGAACCTATGGCTACACCTTC
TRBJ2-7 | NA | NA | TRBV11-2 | CASSLGFEQYF | TGTGCCAGCAGCTTAGGGTTCGAGCAGTACTTC
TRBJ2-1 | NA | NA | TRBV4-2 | CASSQEDSNNEQFF | TGTGCCAGCAGCCAAGAGGATTCTAACAATGAGCAGTTCTTC
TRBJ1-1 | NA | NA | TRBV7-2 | CASSLAQEVTEAFF | TGTGCCAGCAGCTTAGCGCAGGAGGTCACTGAAGCTTTCTTT
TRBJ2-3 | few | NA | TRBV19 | CASSTPGRTSTDTQYF | TGTGCCAGTAGTACCCCGGGGCGAACTAGCACAGATACGCAGTATTTT
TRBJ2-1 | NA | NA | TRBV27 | CASSLVGGSYNEQFF | TGTGCCAGCAGTTTAGTGGGGGGCTCCTACAATGAGCAGTTCTTC
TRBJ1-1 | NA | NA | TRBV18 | CASSPRQSAAQNTEAFF | TGTGCCAGCTCACCACGTCAGTCCGCGGCCCAGAACACTGAAGCTTTCTTT
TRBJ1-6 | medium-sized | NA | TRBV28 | CASSEPEGALNSPLHF | TGTGCCAGCAGTGAACCCGAAGGGGCGCTCAATTCACCCCTCCACTTT
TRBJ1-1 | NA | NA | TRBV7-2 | CASSLGGTGGGTEAFF | TGTGCCAGCAGCTTAGGGGGGACGGGGGGCGGAACTGAAGCTTTCTTT
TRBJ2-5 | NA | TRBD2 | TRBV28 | CASSFGGGNKETQYF | TGTGCCAGCAGTTTTGGGGGGGGGAATAAAGAGACCCAGTACTTC
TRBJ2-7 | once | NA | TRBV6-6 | CASRDASGEQYF | TGTGCCAGCAGAGACGCGAGCGGCGAGCAGTACTTC
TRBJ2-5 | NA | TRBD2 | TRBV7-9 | CASSSGREKTQYF | TGTGCCAGCAGTAGCGGGAGGGAAAAGACCCAGTACTTC
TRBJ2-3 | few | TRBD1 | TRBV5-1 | CASSSGQVGQTDTQYF | TGCGCCAGCAGCTCGGGACAGGTGGGGCAGACAGATACGCAGTATTTT
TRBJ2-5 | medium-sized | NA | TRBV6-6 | CASRDRDGLLETQYF | TGTGCCAGCAGGGACCGGGACGGCCTTTTGGAGACCCAGTACTTC
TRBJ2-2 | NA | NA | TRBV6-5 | CASSYGPSWGGELFF | TGTGCCAGCAGTTACGGTCCATCTTGGGGCGGGGAGCTGTTTTTT
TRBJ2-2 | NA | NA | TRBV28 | CASSFQNTGELFF | TGTGCCAGCAGTTTTCAGAACACCGGGGAGCTGTTTTTT
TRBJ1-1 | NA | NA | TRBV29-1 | CSVRQFSEAFF | TGCAGCGTTCGACAGTTCAGTGAAGCTTTCTTT
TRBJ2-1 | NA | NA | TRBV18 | CASSPGLAYNEQFF | TGTGCCAGCTCCCCCGGGCTAGCTTACAATGAGCAGTTCTTC
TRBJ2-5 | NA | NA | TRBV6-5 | CASRTFQETQYF | TGTGCCAGTCGGACGTTTCAAGAGACCCAGTACTTC
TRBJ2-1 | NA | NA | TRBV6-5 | CASSYPSNEQFF | TGTGCCAGCAGTTACCCATCCAATGAGCAGTTCTTC
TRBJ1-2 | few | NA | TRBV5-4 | CASTQGASNYGYTF | TGTGCCAGCACACAGGGAGCTTCTAACTATGGCTACACCTTC
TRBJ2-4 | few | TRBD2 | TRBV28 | CASRNGGAAKNIQYF | TGTGCCAGCAGAAACGGGGGGGCGGCCAAAAACATTCAGTACTTC
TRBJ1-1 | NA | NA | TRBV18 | CASSRTNTEAFF | TGTGCCAGCTCAAGGACGAACACTGAAGCTTTCTTT
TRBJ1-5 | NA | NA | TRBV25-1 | CASSEYLGQPQHF | TGTGCCAGCAGTGAATATTTGGGTCAGCCCCAGCATTTT
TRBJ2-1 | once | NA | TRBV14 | CASSQDLLAGQQFF | TGTGCCAGCAGCCAAGATCTTCTTGCGGGACAGCAGTTCTTC
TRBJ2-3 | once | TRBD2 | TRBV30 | CAWSVLAGIDTQYF | TGTGCCTGGAGTGTCCTAGCGGGAATAGATACGCAGTATTTT
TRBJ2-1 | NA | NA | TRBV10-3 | CAISEAGGDNEQFF | TGTGCCATCAGTGAGGCAGGGGGGGACAATGAGCAGTTCTTC
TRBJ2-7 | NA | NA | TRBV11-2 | CASSLDRGVEQYF | TGTGCCAGCAGCTTAGATCGCGGGGTCGAGCAGTACTTC
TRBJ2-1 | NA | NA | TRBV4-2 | CASSQNSRSEQFF | TGTGCCAGCAGCCAAAACAGCCGTAGTGAGCAGTTCTTC
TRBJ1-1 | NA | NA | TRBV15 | CATSFGTNTEAFF | TGTGCCACCAGTTTCGGGACCAACACTGAAGCTTTCTTT
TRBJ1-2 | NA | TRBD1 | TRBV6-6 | CASRGQGTYGYTF | TGTGCCAGCAGGGGACAGGGAACCTATGGCTACACCTTC
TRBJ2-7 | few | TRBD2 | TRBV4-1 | CASSQPTSASYEQYF | TGCGCCAGCAGCCAGCCGACTAGCGCCTCCTACGAGCAGTACTTC
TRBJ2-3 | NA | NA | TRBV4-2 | CASSQGATSDTQYF | TGTGCCAGCAGCCAGGGGGCGACCTCGGATACGCAGTATTTT
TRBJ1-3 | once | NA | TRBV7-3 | CASSSQGSAGNTIYF | TGTGCCAGCAGCTCACAGGGCTCAGCTGGAAACACCATATATTTT
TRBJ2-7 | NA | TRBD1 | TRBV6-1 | CASSEWDRGYEQYF | TGTGCCAGCAGTGAATGGGACAGGGGCTACGAGCAGTACTTC
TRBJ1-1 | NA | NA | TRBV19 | CASSIVGGTEAFF | TGTGCCAGTAGTATAGTCGGGGGCACTGAAGCTTTCTTT
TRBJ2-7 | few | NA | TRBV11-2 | CASSLPAYEQYF | TGTGCCAGCAGCTTACCCGCCTACGAGCAGTACTTC